The next 9 T cell receptor beta chains were all read from a single sample in a study of T cell responses to AZD1222 COVID-19 vaccine. Here immunoSEQ multiplex PCR was the method, and the copy in TCRdb shows in-frame clones only, minus some. The sample contains some 180,000 clones, around 90% of which appear only once. The sample consisted of peripheral blood, taken 28 days after the second AZD1222 dose. These receptors were collected from an adult who received the AZD1222 COVID-19 vaccine.

The chain carries TRBV7-2 and TRBJ1-1; 9 nucleotides agree with TRBD1. Germline V gene data show CDR1 as SGHTA and CDR2 as FQGNSA. The CDR3 extends over 16 amino acids. With V trimmed by 4 bases and J by 0 bases, 6 bases remained unmatched. The CDR3 spells CASSYRDRALNTEAFF. DNA of the CDR3: TGTGCCAGCAGCTACCGGGACAGGGCTCTGAACACTGAAGCTTTCTTT.

This chain connects TRBV30 to TRBJ1-4; TRBD1 is a possible D gene (5 bases). In germline, CDR1 is GTSNPN, CDR2 SVGIG (reference sequence). The CDR3 sequence is 14 residues long. With 4 bases removed from V and 6 bases from J, the gap between germline ends came to 15 bases. The CDR3 region is CAWKGGLGDEKLFF. DNA for the CDR3: TGTGCCTGGAAGGGTGGTCTAGGGGATGAAAAACTGTTTTTT.

V gene TRBV15 combines with J gene TRBJ1-6; perhaps TRBD1 as D (5 bases). V was trimmed by 3 bases and J by 10 bases, leaving 13 bases between them. The CDR3 has 14 amino acids. The germline CDR1 and CDR2 sequences are LNHNV and YYDKDF (reference sequence). CDR3 coding DNA: TGTGCCACCAGCAGGGGGGTTGGGGGATCACCCCTCCACTTT. Its protein product is CATSRGVGGSPLHF.

J is TRBJ2-7 and V is TRBV19, with TRBD2 identical over 8 bases. V was pared by 5 bases and J by 3 bases, with 9 bases of the junction left unmatched. The CDR3 runs 15 residues. Germline CDR1 LNHDA, CDR2 SQIVND (reference sequence). CDR3 in amino acids: CASSPREGVDYEQYF. CDR3 DNA sequence: TGTGCCAGTAGTCCTCGGGAGGGAGTAGACTACGAGCAGTACTTC.

This chain joins TRBV6-5 and TRBJ1-3; 7 nucleotides agree with TRBD1. The germline gives CDR1 MNHEY, CDR2 SVGAGI. This CDR3 is built from 15 residues. V dropped 5 bases and J dropped 4; count of bases not matched to a gene: 8. The CDR3 spells CASSPQGEHGNTIYF. The CDR3 nucleotides read TGTGCCAGCAGTCCCCAGGGGGAGCACGGAAACACCATATATTTT.

The chain couples TRBV9 to TRBJ1-2, with 9 bases identical to TRBD1. J gave up 4 bases and V 4 bases, and 8 bases lay outside the gene matches. Germline CDR1 reads SGDLS; CDR2 reads YYNGEE. The CDR3 consists of 15 residues. CDR3 amino acids: CASSPGTGSFYGYTF. CDR3 bases: TGTGCCAGCAGCCCAGGGACAGGGAGCTTCTATGGCTACACCTTC.

This clone was seen a few times. V and J are TRBV10-1 and TRBJ2-7, with D perhaps TRBD2 (5 bases). This CDR3 comprises 13 residues. V lost 2 bases and J lost 6, with 11 bases in between. Germline V gene sequence: CDR1 WNHNN, CDR2 SYGVQD (reference sequence). The CDR3 reads CASSEQLGSEQYF. DNA of the CDR3: TGCGCCAGCAGTGAGCAGTTAGGGAGCGAGCAGTACTTC.

V is TRBV5-4 and J is TRBJ2-3; 8 nucleotides agree with TRBD2. The CDR3 extends over 15 amino acids. V was pared by 4 bases and J by 3 bases, with 7 bases of the junction left unmatched. Germline values: CDR1 SGHNT, CDR2 YYREEE (reference sequence). CDR3 nucleotides: TGTGCCAGCAGCGAAAGCGGGGGCCAGACAGATACGCAGTATTTT. Residues: CASSESGGQTDTQYF.

The J gene is TRBJ2-1, the V gene TRBV5-1; possibly TRBD1 for D (6 bases). Germline CDR1 reads SGHRS; CDR2 reads YFSETQ. V gave up 4 bases and J gave up 1 base, with 12 bases separating them. CDR3 length: 15 amino acids. CDR3 protein: CASSIQGRSYNEQFF. The DNA for the CDR3 is TGCGCCAGCAGCATACAGGGTAGGTCCTACAATGAGCAGTTCTTC.